The 32 T cell receptor beta chains presented below share a single source sample, sequenced in a study of T cells of healthy individuals. TCRdb reanalysed the 5' RACE reads using MiXCR and keeps one entry per CDR3 protein. The repertoire has about 96,000 distinct CDR3 sequences, roughly 18% of them found once; the top ten carry about 6%. Receptor source: a human donor in good health.

This clonotype was recorded a few times. The chain is built from TRBV20-1 and TRBJ2-2; tentative D call: TRBD1 (7 bases). The CDR3 length is 16 residues. Germline V lookup: CDR1 DFQATT, CDR2 SNEGSKA (reference sequence). Deletions cut 0 bases from V and 4 bases from J, with 15 bases between. In DNA, the CDR3 is TGCAGTGCTAGAGATCCGGAGGGGGCACGCACCGGGGAGCTGTTTTTT. This sequence encodes CSARDPEGARTGELFF.

This clonotype was detected ten times or more. The rearrangement links TRBV10-3 to TRBJ2-3, with 11 bases identical to TRBD2. Germline-derived CDR1 and CDR2 are ENHRY and SYGVKD. The CDR3 spans 15 residues. J gave up 3 bases and V 11 bases, and 10 bases lay outside the gene matches. DNA for the CDR3: TGTGCCTCGGTAGCGGGGGGGCCCGGTACAGATACGCAGTATTTT. This sequence encodes CASVAGGPGTDTQYF.

This clonotype was counted between two and nine times. The chain is built from TRBV7-2 and TRBJ2-4, with 8 nucleotides matching TRBD2. V lost 1 base and J lost 9; bases outside the gene matches: 5. The CDR3 is 14 amino acids. Germline V lookup: CDR1 SGHTA, CDR2 FQGNSA. The CDR3 nucleotides are TGTGCCAGCAGCTTAGGGGCCGGGAGGGGCATTCAGTACTTC. It encodes CASSLGAGRGIQYF.

This clonotype was seen more than once but under ten times. In nucleotides, the CDR3 is TGTGCCAGCAGCTTACGACCGGGCACTGAAGCTTTCTTT. Amino acid sequence: CASSLRPGTEAFF. The gene calls are TRBV7-2 and TRBJ1-1; D gene ambiguous. Germline CDR1 reads SGHTA; CDR2 reads FQGNSA. Trimming removed 2 bases at V and 4 bases at J, with 8 bases between. The CDR3 sequence is 13 residues long.

J is TRBJ2-7 and V is TRBV7-8, with a possible D match to TRBD1 (6 bases). The ends were cut back, 5 bases at V and 4 bases at J, with 15 bases in the middle. The CDR3 covers 14 residues. Looked up from germline, CDR1 is SGHVS and CDR2 is FQNEAQ. This CDR3 reads CASSAPTGYYEQYF. The CDR3 nucleotides are TGTGCCAGCAGCGCCCCGACAGGCTATTACGAGCAGTACTTC.

This chain joins TRBV24-1 and TRBJ2-3; D is unclear. CDR1 is KGHDR and CDR2 is SFDVKD in the germline V gene. The CDR3 loop spans 15 amino acids. With 4 bases removed from V and 6 bases from J, the gap between germline ends came to 16 bases. CDR3 sequence reads: CATSDLPGSLDTQYF. The CDR3 DNA reads TGTGCCACCAGTGACCTTCCCGGTTCCCTCGATACGCAGTATTTT.

The chain is built from TRBV28 and TRBJ2-7, with D unclear. The V gene lost 11 bases and the J gene lost 6 bases, with 23 bases spanning the gap. The CDR3 covers 14 residues. The germline V gene encodes CDR1 MDHEN and CDR2 SYDVKM. The CDR3 region has the DNA TGTGCCGAAAGAATCGGAACCCCATGCTGCGAGCAGTACTTC. Amino acid sequence: CAERIGTPCCEQYF.

The rearrangement uses TRBV3-1 and TRBJ2-1; possibly TRBD1 for D (7 bases). V gave up 4 bases and J gave up 6 bases, with 13 bases separating them. This CDR3 has 14 residues. In germline, CDR1 is LGHDT, CDR2 YNNKEL (reference sequence). The CDR3 sequence is CASSPGDRPNEQFF. The CDR3 bases are TGTGCCAGCAGCCCGGGGGACAGACCCAATGAGCAGTTCTTC.

The rearrangement uses TRBV28 and TRBJ2-2; 9 bases fit TRBD2. The V gene end was trimmed by 6 bases and the J gene end by 6 bases; junction bases not matched to a gene: 8. Germline CDR1 is MDHEN and CDR2 is SYDVKM. The CDR3 runs to 15 residues. CDR3 in amino acids: CASSPGLAPSGELFF. In nucleotides, the CDR3 is TGTGCCAGCAGCCCTGGACTAGCGCCCTCCGGGGAGCTGTTTTTT.

This clonotype was counted at least ten times. The chain is built from TRBV7-9 and TRBJ2-1; D is unresolved. There are 15 residues in the CDR3. The V and J ends lost 0 bases and 7 bases respectively, with 13 bases between them. CDR1 is SEHNR, CDR2 FQNEAQ, per germline (reference sequence). This chain's CDR3 is CASSLAGLVRNEQFF. CDR3 DNA sequence: TGTGCCAGCAGCTTAGCCGGTCTAGTTAGAAATGAGCAGTTCTTC.

The V and J genes are TRBV12-3 or TRBV12-4 and TRBJ2-5; 9 nucleotides match TRBD1. The CDR3 covers 17 residues. The junction had 11 bases not matched to a gene; V was cut back by 5 bases and J by 1 base. The CDR3 sequence is CASSPIQGARGQETQYF. CDR3 bases: TGTGCCAGCAGTCCGATACAGGGGGCGCGGGGCCAAGAGACCCAGTACTTC.

The J gene is TRBJ2-1, the V gene TRBV19; no firm D call. This CDR3 comprises 13 residues. Germline assignment: CDR1 LNHDA and CDR2 SQIVND (reference sequence). Trimming stripped 0 bases from V and 7 bases from J, with 7 bases between. CDR3 amino acids: CASSIDLENEQFF. CDR3 DNA: TGTGCCAGTAGTATAGATCTCGAAAATGAGCAGTTCTTC.

The CDR3 DNA is TGCAGTGCTAGAGGTATTTCCGTCCTAGACGAGCAGTACTTC. Protein: CSARGISVLDEQYF. The J gene is TRBJ2-7, the V gene TRBV20-1, with no clear D. The V and J ends lost 1 base and 5 bases respectively, with 15 bases between them. The V gene's germline CDR1 is DFQATT and CDR2 SNEGSKA (reference sequence). This CDR3 has 14 residues.

This clonotype has a count of ten or more. This chain uses TRBV4-1 with TRBJ1-1; D gene unclear. Per the germline V gene, CDR1 is MGHRA and CDR2 is YSYEKL. The V and J ends lost 5 bases and 3 bases respectively, with 13 bases between them. The CDR3 length is 14 residues. DNA for the CDR3: TGCGCCAGCAGCGCCTACAGCGGTCACACTGAAGCTTTCTTT. The encoded protein is CASSAYSGHTEAFF.

This clonotype has more than one count but fewer than ten. The chain recombines TRBV30 with TRBJ1-2; the D is unclear. Germline V gives CDR1 GTSNPN, CDR2 SVGIG (reference sequence). Deletions cut 4 bases from V and 4 bases from J, with 7 bases between. The CDR3 has 11 amino acids. CDR3 residues: CAWTRSYGYTF. Written as DNA, the CDR3 is TGTGCCTGGACCAGATCCTATGGCTACACCTTC.

This sequence joins TRBV25-1 and TRBJ2-7, with TRBD2 identical over 8 bases. Germline CDR1 reads MGHDK; CDR2 reads SYGVNS. This CDR3 comprises 14 residues. The V segment lost 6 bases and the J segment 2 bases; nucleotides outside the gene matches: 6. The CDR3 DNA is TGTGCCAGCAGGGGGAGCGGGGGCACCTACGAGCAGTACTTC. Translation gives CASRGSGGTYEQYF.

The table lists this clonotype with a few counts. This rearrangement joins TRBV20-1 to TRBJ2-7, with a possible D match to TRBD1 (5 bases). Looked up from germline, CDR1 is DFQATT and CDR2 is SNEGSKA (reference sequence). This CDR3 has 13 amino acids. V lost 1 base and J lost 5, with 12 bases in between. Here the CDR3 DNA reads TGCAGTGCTAGAGGGGTAGGGGTAGACGAGCAGTACTTC. Protein sequence: CSARGVGVDEQYF.

This CDR3 is CASSQEVAGSWMETQYF. The CDR3, as DNA: TGCGCCAGCAGCCAAGAGGTAGCGGGGTCCTGGATGGAGACCCAGTACTTC. The J gene is TRBJ2-5, the V gene TRBV4-3, with TRBD2 matching over 8 bases. Germline CDR1 reads LGHNA; CDR2 reads YSLEER. The V segment lost 0 bases and the J segment 5 bases; nucleotides outside the gene matches: 11. This CDR3 is built from 17 residues.

The rearrangement joins TRBV6-6 to TRBJ2-1; the D call may be TRBD1 or TRBD2 (5 bases each). Germline V gene lookup returns CDR1 MNHNY and CDR2 SVGAGI (reference sequence). The CDR3 contains 11 residues. Deletions cut 5 bases from V and 13 bases from J, with 12 bases between. The DNA for the CDR3 is TGTGCCAGCAGTCAGACAGCGGATCAGTTCTTC. Translation: CASSQTADQFF.

This clonotype was detected ten times or more. This chain joins TRBV29-1 and TRBJ2-1, with a tentative D call TRBD1 (6 bases). Trimming removed 3 bases at V and 1 base at J, with 7 bases between. Germline lookup yields CDR1 SQVTM and CDR2 ANQGSEA. This CDR3 region has 13 residues. CDR3 in amino acids: CSVEDRSYNEQFF. The CDR3 nucleotides are TGCAGCGTTGAGGACAGATCCTACAATGAGCAGTTCTTC.

In its sample, this clonotype was seen many times. V gene TRBV30 combines with J gene TRBJ2-5; maybe TRBD2 (6 bases). V was pared by 0 bases and J by 7 bases, with 12 bases between. Looked up from germline, CDR1 is GTSNPN and CDR2 is SVGIG (reference sequence). CDR3 length: 13 amino acids. The CDR3 DNA reads as TGTGCCTGGAGTGTGTCTGGGGAGGCGACCCAGTACTTC. Translation: CAWSVSGEATQYF.

This clonotype was observed many times. CDR3 sequence (DNA): TGCAGCACGAAACAGGGTGTAGATGAGCAGTTCTTC. Translated: CSTKQGVDEQFF. The rearrangement links TRBV29-1 to TRBJ2-1, with a tentative D call TRBD1 (6 bases). Germline-derived CDR1 and CDR2 are SQVTM and ANQGSEA. The CDR3 is 12 amino acids. V dropped 8 bases and J dropped 8 bases, with 16 bases sitting between them.

V and J are TRBV20-1 and TRBJ2-1, with TRBD2 identical over 8 bases. Germline values: CDR1 DFQATT, CDR2 SNEGSKA (reference sequence). The J segment lost 6 bases and the V segment lost 6 bases, leaving 10 bases of the junction unmatched. The CDR3 has 14 residues. CDR3 protein: CSAAAGLVTNEQFF. The DNA of the CDR3 is TGCAGTGCCGCCGCGGGACTAGTAACCAATGAGCAGTTCTTC.

This clonotype was observed at least ten times. V is TRBV20-1 and J is TRBJ2-7; TRBD2 might be the D (5 bases). Germline CDR1 is DFQATT and CDR2 is SNEGSKA (reference sequence). This CDR3 contains 15 residues. Trimming removed 3 bases at V and 0 bases at J, with 15 bases between. CDR3 sequence reads: CSASGLERFSYEQYF. The CDR3 region has the DNA TGCAGTGCTAGTGGACTCGAGCGGTTCTCCTACGAGCAGTACTTC.

This clonotype was detected ten times or more. CDR3: CASSSVTGTGVTEAFF. CDR3 bases: TGTGCCAGCAGTTCCGTCACCGGGACAGGGGTCACTGAAGCTTTCTTT. This chain uses TRBV12-3 or TRBV12-4 with TRBJ1-1; TRBD1 aligns across 10 bases. The CDR3 runs to 16 residues. The V gene end was trimmed by 4 bases and the J gene end by 4 bases; junction bases not matched to a gene: 9.

This clonotype was counted at least ten times. The V call is TRBV29-1, the J call TRBJ2-7; TRBD1 or TRBD2 may be the D gene (6 bases each). The CDR3 runs to 13 residues. Trimming left V 4 bases short and J 5 bases short, with 15 bases between. Per germline, CDR1 SQVTM and CDR2 ANQGSEA. The CDR3 DNA reads as TGCAGCGTTGGGGGGGCTCCCACCCACGAGCAGTACTTC. Its protein product is CSVGGAPTHEQYF.

This clonotype has a handful of counts. The CDR3 sequence: CASSLWDTSNQPQHF. CDR3 DNA: TGTGCCAGCAGTTTATGGGACACTAGCAATCAGCCCCAGCATTTT. V gene TRBV28 combines with J gene TRBJ1-5, with a tentative D call TRBD1 (5 bases). V gave up 0 bases and J gave up 0 bases, with 6 bases separating them. From germline, CDR1 is MDHEN and CDR2 SYDVKM. The CDR3 is made up of 15 amino acids.

This clonotype was observed a handful of times. V is TRBV6-2 or TRBV6-3 and J is TRBJ1-5; 7 nucleotides agree with TRBD1. The CDR3 length is 14 residues. CDR1 MNHEY and CDR2 SVGEGT come from the germline V gene. V trimming: 7 bases; J trimming: 5 bases; junction bases outside the gene matches: 8. The CDR3 spells CASTSDRPYQPQHF. The CDR3 bases are TGTGCCAGCACCTCGGACAGGCCTTATCAGCCCCAGCATTTT.

This chain connects TRBV20-1 to TRBJ2-3; D call uncertain. The CDR3 has 13 residues. Trimming shortened V by 3 bases and J by 2 bases, and 9 bases separated the two germline ends. CDR1 DFQATT and CDR2 SNEGSKA come from the germline V gene (reference sequence). The DNA of the CDR3 is TGCAGTGCTAGGCTCGAACTCACAGATACGCAGTATTTT. Residues: CSARLELTDTQYF.

The CDR3 is CASSYSTSAKENEQFF. DNA of the CDR3: TGTGCCAGCAGTTACTCGACTAGCGCGAAGGAGAATGAGCAGTTCTTC. The rearrangement uses TRBV6-5 and TRBJ2-1, with 8 nucleotides matching TRBD2. V lost 0 bases to trimming and J lost 7 bases; unmatched junction nucleotides: 8. This CDR3 spans 16 amino acids. Germline CDR1 reads MNHEY; CDR2 reads SVGAGI.

V gene TRBV15 combines with J gene TRBJ2-2, with 9 bases aligning to TRBD1. CDR1 and CDR2 from the germline V gene are LNHNV and YYDKDF (reference sequence). The CDR3 sequence is 15 residues long. Germline trimming cut 0 bases from V and 7 bases from J; bases unmatched to any gene: 3. In DNA, the CDR3 is TGTGCCACCAGCAGAGAGGGACAGGGTGTCGGGGAGCTGTTTTTT. Amino acids: CATSREGQGVGELFF.

The chain uses TRBV5-6 and TRBJ2-1, with D perhaps TRBD2 (7 bases). The V and J ends lost 1 base and 0 bases respectively, with 11 bases between them. Germline V gene data show CDR1 as SGHDT and CDR2 as YYEEEE. This CDR3 region has 16 residues. CDR3 region: CASSLLRGPSYNEQFF. DNA of the CDR3: TGTGCCAGCAGCTTGCTGCGGGGGCCCTCCTACAATGAGCAGTTCTTC.